One sample yielded the 20 T cell receptor beta chains listed below, sequenced in a study of blood T cell repertoires in COVID-19. Repertoires were generated with immunoSEQ multiplex PCR, while TCRdb's copy carries only in-frame clones and drops some. The sample holds approximately 90,000 clones, 80% to 90% seen once. What was sequenced was peripheral blood. These receptors came from a man over 45 with acute or convalescent COVID-19.

J is TRBJ2-1 and V is TRBV15, with 8 positions matching TRBD2. Germline-derived CDR1 and CDR2 are LNHNV and YYDKDF (reference sequence). The V and J ends lost 3 bases and 5 bases, in that order; junction bases with no gene match: 12. This CDR3 comprises 17 residues. Written as DNA, the CDR3 is TGTGCCACCAGCAGGGGATCGGGAGCGGGGGCCCACAATGAGCAGTTCTTC. It codes for CATSRGSGAGAHNEQFF.

The gene calls are TRBV30 and TRBJ1-1; D is uncertain. The germline V gene encodes CDR1 GTSNPN and CDR2 SVGIG (reference sequence). V dropped 4 bases and J dropped 3 bases, with 12 bases sitting between them. The CDR3 covers 13 residues. CDR3 in amino acids: CAWTKEQYTEAFF. In DNA, the CDR3 is TGTGCCTGGACAAAGGAACAGTACACTGAAGCTTTCTTT.

The J gene is TRBJ2-2, the V gene TRBV7-3, with a weak D call TRBD1 (5 bases). CDR3 size: 18 residues. Germline CDR1 and CDR2: SGHTA and FQGTGA. V shed 5 bases and J shed 3 bases, with 22 bases lying between them. This chain's CDR3 is CASSPTPPRAGHTGELFF. As DNA, the CDR3 is TGTGCCAGCAGCCCTACCCCTCCTAGGGCAGGGCACACCGGGGAGCTGTTTTTT.

DNA of the CDR3: TGTGCCAGCAGCGTAGAGGCCCTAGCGGAAGATACGCAGTATTTT. Translation: CASSVEALAEDTQYF. The chain employs TRBV9 and TRBJ2-3, with 7 nucleotides matching TRBD2. The germline V gene has CDR1 SGDLS and CDR2 YYNGEE. The CDR3 covers 15 residues. The junction had 6 bases not matched to a gene; V was cut back by 0 bases and J by 5 bases.

The chain uses TRBV29-1 and TRBJ1-4; TRBD1 agrees at 7 bases. The CDR3 totals 12 residues. The germline V gene encodes CDR1 SQVTM and CDR2 ANQGSEA. Trimming removed 7 bases from V and 6 bases from J; junction bases left unmatched: 5. The CDR3 reads CSAEGADEKLFF. CDR3 sequence (DNA): TGCAGCGCCGAGGGGGCCGATGAAAAACTGTTTTTT.

The chain joins TRBV4-2 to TRBJ1-2; the match to TRBD1 covers 7 bases. The CDR3 is made up of 14 amino acids. Germline V CDR1 and CDR2: LGHNA, YNFKEQ. V gave up 1 base and J gave up 4 bases; unmatched junction bases: 3. In nucleotides, the CDR3 is TGTGCCAGCAGCCAAGGAGGGACAGCCTATGGCTACACCTTC. Translation: CASSQGGTAYGYTF.

V is TRBV7-7 and J is TRBJ2-5; D is undetermined. V lost 5 bases and J lost 0, with 13 bases in between. Germline V gene lookup returns CDR1 SSHAT and CDR2 FNYEAQ (reference sequence). The CDR3 is 15 residues long. The CDR3 nucleotides read TGTGCCAGCAGCCCAATTGGTGCTAACCAAGAGACCCAGTACTTC. Protein sequence: CASSPIGANQETQYF. The variable domain in full, completed from reference TRBV7-7 and TRBJ2-5, reads GAGVSQSPRYKVTKRGQDVTLRCDPISSHATLYWYQQALGQGPEFLTYFNYEAQPDKSGLPSDRFSAERPEGSISTLTIQRTEQRDSAMYRCASSPIGANQETQYFGPGTRLLVL.

V gene TRBV6-5 combines with J gene TRBJ2-7; TRBD2 matches at 7 bases. The CDR3 length is 15 residues. Germline CDR1 and CDR2: MNHEY and SVGAGI. V was clipped by 0 bases and J by 0 bases; unmatched bases: 2. The CDR3 is CASSYSGGSSYEQYV. The CDR3 DNA is TGTGCCAGCAGTTACTCGGGAGGGAGCTCCTACGAGCAGTACGTC.

The chain combines TRBV6-5 with TRBJ2-1; TRBD2 matches at 11 bases. Trimming cost V 2 bases and J 7 bases; bases outside gene matches: 4. The CDR3 loop spans 15 amino acids. From germline, CDR1 is MNHEY and CDR2 SVGAGI. CDR3 amino acids: CASSYVSGGVNEQFF. The CDR3 nucleotides read TGTGCCAGCAGTTACGTTAGCGGGGGGGTTAATGAGCAGTTCTTC.

V usage is TRBV5-6 and J usage is TRBJ1-2; D unresolved. V lost 3 bases to trimming and J lost 7 bases, with 22 bases between them. From germline, CDR1 is SGHDT and CDR2 YYEEEE. CDR3 length equals 16 residues. CDR3: CASSSLRTAPGIGYTF. The CDR3 DNA follows: TGTGCCAGCAGCTCCCTCCGGACCGCGCCGGGGATTGGCTACACCTTC.

This sequence joins TRBV6-5 and TRBJ1-6, with D unclear. The V end lost 6 bases, the J end lost 13 bases, and 13 bases lay between the germline ends. This CDR3 spans 12 amino acids. Per germline, CDR1 MNHEY and CDR2 SVGAGI. The CDR3 DNA reads as TGTGCCAGCAGGGTTGGGCCTGCTCCCCTCCACTTT. It specifies CASRVGPAPLHF.

The genes are TRBV5-4 and TRBJ2-1, with TRBD2 matching over 14 bases. This CDR3 spans 16 amino acids. Losses at the gene ends were 0 bases for V and 9 bases for J; bases not matched to a gene: 5. The germline gives CDR1 SGHNT, CDR2 YYREEE (reference sequence). CDR3 nucleotide sequence: TGTGCCAGCAGCTTGGGACTAGCGGGGGGGCAAGTTGAGCAGTTCTTC. This encodes CASSLGLAGGQVEQFF.

This chain uses TRBV3-1 (or the pseudogene TRBV3-2) with TRBJ2-5, with 12 bases fitting TRBD2. CDR3 length equals 17 residues. Trimming took 0 bases from V and 3 from J; bases not matched to a gene: 5. Germline CDR1 and CDR2: LGHDT and YNNKEL (reference sequence). CDR3 residues: CASSQDKRLAGEETQYF. As DNA, the CDR3 is TGTGCCAGCAGCCAAGATAAGAGACTAGCGGGGGAAGAGACCCAGTACTTC.

The chain couples TRBV4-2 to TRBJ2-3, with 11 bases fitting TRBD2. CDR3 size: 15 residues. Germline loops: CDR1 LGHNA, CDR2 YNFKEQ. J lost 4 bases, V lost 4 bases, and 4 bases had no gene match. As DNA, the CDR3 is TGTGCCAGCAGCCCCTTAGCGGGGGGGTCAGATACGCAGTATTTT. This encodes CASSPLAGGSDTQYF.

The chain has TRBV4-1 and TRBJ1-5; D unclear. Germline loops: CDR1 MGHRA, CDR2 YSYEKL. The CDR3 has 14 amino acids. V lost 7 bases to trimming and J lost 3 bases, with 13 bases between them. In nucleotides, the CDR3 is TGCGCCAGCACCCCGTCCGGGAACAATCAGCCCCAGCATTTT. Protein sequence: CASTPSGNNQPQHF.

The chain uses TRBV5-6 and TRBJ2-7; tentative D call: TRBD1 (6 bases). This CDR3 has 13 residues. The germline V gene has CDR1 SGHDT and CDR2 YYEEEE. Trimming removed 0 bases at V and 8 bases at J, with 12 bases between. The CDR3 loop is CASSLATGWQQYF. CDR3 bases: TGTGCCAGCAGCTTGGCAACAGGGTGGCAGCAGTACTTC.

This clone was detected only a few times. V gene TRBV18 combines with J gene TRBJ2-7, with 9 positions matching TRBD2. The ends lost 3 bases at V and 2 bases at J; junction bases unmatched: 14. Looked up from germline, CDR1 is KGHSH and CDR2 is LQKENI. The CDR3 sequence is 18 residues long. In DNA, the CDR3 is TGTGCCAGCTCACCGCAGCCCCCTCGCGGGGGGGCAACCTACGAGCAGTACTTC. It codes for CASSPQPPRGGATYEQYF.

The V gene is TRBV19, the J gene TRBJ1-6; D not certain. This CDR3 comprises 16 residues. Trimming took off 5 bases at V and 10 bases at J, with 21 bases between the two ends. Germline V gene lookup returns CDR1 LNHDA and CDR2 SQIVND (reference sequence). DNA of the CDR3: TGTGCCAGTAGTTACGGAGGGCATGTCGAGGAATCACCCCTCCACTTT. This codes for CASSYGGHVEESPLHF. Filled out from reference TRBV19 and TRBJ1-6, the complete variable domain reads DGGITQSPKYLFRKEGQNVTLSCEQNLNHDAMYWYRQDPGQGLRLIYYSQIVNDFQKGDIAEGYSVSREKKESFPLTVTSAQKNPTAFYLCASSYGGHVEESPLHFGNGTRLTVT.

The chain recombines TRBV19 with TRBJ1-1; 7 bases are a match to TRBD1. V lost 9 bases to trimming and J lost 3 bases; unmatched junction nucleotides: 10. The CDR3 has 14 residues. The V gene's germline CDR1 is LNHDA and CDR2 SQIVND (reference sequence). The CDR3 region is CASRPPGGYTEAFF. The DNA of the CDR3 is TGTGCCAGCAGACCGCCAGGGGGTTACACTGAAGCTTTCTTT.

The chain is built from TRBV5-1 and TRBJ2-5, with TRBD2 matching 9 bases. This CDR3 comprises 17 residues. Germline trimming cut 4 bases from V and 5 bases from J; bases unmatched to any gene: 15. CDR1 and CDR2 from the germline V gene are SGHRS and YFSETQ. The CDR3 DNA reads as TGCGCCAGCAGCCCACAGGCGACGCGGGGGGGCCGGGAGACCCAGTACTTC. Translating it yields CASSPQATRGGRETQYF. Variable domain in full (rest from reference TRBV5-1 and TRBJ2-5): KAGVTQTPRYLIKTRGQQVTLSCSPISGHRSVSWYQQTPGQGLQFLFEYFSETQRNKGNFPGRFSGRQFSNSRSEMNVSTLELGDSALYLCASSPQATRGGRETQYFGPGTRLLVL.